A selection of T cell receptor beta chains follows, all from one sample in a study of blood T cell repertoires in COVID-19. Sequencing was performed with immunoSEQ multiplex PCR; in TCRdb, only in-frame clones are kept and a portion is missing. The sample contains around 140,000 clones, 55% to 75% of which appear only once. The source material was peripheral blood. All receptors derive from a woman aged 70-85 years with acute or convalescent COVID-19. Each CDR3 is given with its conserved first and last residue. The D gene is left open where the match is weak. The size entry is marked missing in some rows and otherwise reads once, few, many or a size class.

clone size	J gene	CDR3 length	D gene	V gene	CDR3 protein	CDR3 DNA
NA	TRBJ1-4	14	NA	TRBV3-1/TRBV3-2	CASSQAGGGEKLFF	TGTGCCAGCAGCCAAGCTGGGGGAGGTGAAAAACTGTTTTTT
NA	TRBJ2-1	15	TRBD1	TRBV7-2	CASSLRDRGRNEQFF	TGTGCCAGCAGCTTACGGGACAGGGGGCGCAATGAGCAGTTCTTC
NA	TRBJ2-1	17	NA	TRBV4-3	CASSQDPAGGGLVEQFF	TGCGCCAGCAGCCAAGATCCGGCTGGGGGGGGGCTCGTTGAGCAGTTCTTC
few	TRBJ2-5	14	TRBD2	TRBV2	CASTQGLAGETQYF	TGTGCCAGCACCCAAGGCCTAGCGGGTGAAACCCAGTACTTC
many	TRBJ2-7	13	TRBD1	TRBV2	CASRGDSTYEQYF	TGTGCCAGCAGGGGGGACAGTACCTACGAGCAGTACTTC
NA	TRBJ1-2	14	TRBD1	TRBV2	CASSSQGTDYGYTF	TGTGCCAGCAGTTCCCAGGGGACAGACTATGGCTACACCTTC
NA	TRBJ2-1	14	NA	TRBV7-9	CASQQGSPYNEQFF	TGTGCCAGCCAGCAGGGGTCCCCCTACAATGAGCAGTTCTTC
NA	TRBJ1-3	16	NA	TRBV24-1	CATSDWDGRGGNTIYF	TGTGCCACCAGTGATTGGGACGGCCGGGGGGGAAACACCATATATTTT
once	TRBJ1-2	14	NA	TRBV4-1	CASSQDDTGLGYTF	TGCGCCAGCAGCCAAGACGACACAGGTCTAGGCTACACCTTC
few	TRBJ2-1	15	TRBD1	TRBV19	CASSRGTGGYNEQFF	TGTGCCAGTAGTAGAGGGACAGGGGGCTACAATGAGCAGTTCTTC
NA	TRBJ2-6	16	TRBD1	TRBV10-3	CAISEPDRAGANVLTF	TGTGCCATCAGTGAGCCGGACAGGGCTGGGGCCAACGTCCTGACTTTC
NA	TRBJ2-1	16	TRBD2	TRBV4-1	CASSQLSGRGYNEQFF	TGCGCCAGCAGCCAACTTAGCGGGAGAGGGTACAATGAGCAGTTCTTC
once	TRBJ2-7	11	NA	TRBV10-3	CASRGEYEQYF	TGTGCCTCCCGCGGAGAATACGAGCAGTACTTC
NA	TRBJ2-3	16	TRBD2	TRBV3-1/TRBV3-2	CASTLYSGGALDTQYF	TGTGCCAGCACCCTTTATAGCGGGGGGGCCCTAGATACGCAGTATTTT